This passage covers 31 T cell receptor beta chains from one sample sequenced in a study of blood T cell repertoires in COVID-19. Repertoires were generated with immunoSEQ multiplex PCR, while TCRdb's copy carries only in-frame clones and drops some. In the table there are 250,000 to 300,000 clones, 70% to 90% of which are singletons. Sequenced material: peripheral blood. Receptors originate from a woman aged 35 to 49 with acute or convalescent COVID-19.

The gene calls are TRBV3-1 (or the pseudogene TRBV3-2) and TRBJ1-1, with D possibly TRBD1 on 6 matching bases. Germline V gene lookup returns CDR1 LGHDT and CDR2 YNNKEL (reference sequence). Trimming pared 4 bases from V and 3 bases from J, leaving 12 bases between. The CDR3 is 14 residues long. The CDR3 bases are TGTGCCAGCAGCCCAAGGTCAGGGGACACTGAAGCTTTCTTT. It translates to CASSPRSGDTEAFF.

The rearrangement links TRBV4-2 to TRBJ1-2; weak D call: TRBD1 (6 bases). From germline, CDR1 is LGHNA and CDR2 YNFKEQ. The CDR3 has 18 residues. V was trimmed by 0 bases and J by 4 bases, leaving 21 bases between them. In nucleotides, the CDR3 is TGTGCCAGCAGCCAAGAGGGGCCAGGGGTTGGTAGGGGCTATGGCTACACCTTC. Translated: CASSQEGPGVGRGYGYTF.

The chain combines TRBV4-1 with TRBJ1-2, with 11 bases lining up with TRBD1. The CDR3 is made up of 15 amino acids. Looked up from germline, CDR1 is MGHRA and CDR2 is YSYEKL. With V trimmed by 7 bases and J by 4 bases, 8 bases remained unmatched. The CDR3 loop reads CASNPGQGATYGYTF. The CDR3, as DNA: TGCGCCAGCAACCCCGGACAGGGGGCTACCTATGGCTACACCTTC.

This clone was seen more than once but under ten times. As DNA, the CDR3 is TGTGCCTGGAGTAAGGGGGAACTTTCACCCCTCCACTTT. Translating gives CAWSKGELSPLHF. The chain couples TRBV30 to TRBJ1-6; D is possibly TRBD1 (6 bases). The germline gives CDR1 GTSNPN, CDR2 SVGIG (reference sequence). V gave up 2 bases and J gave up 9 bases, with 11 bases separating them. The CDR3 length is 13 residues.

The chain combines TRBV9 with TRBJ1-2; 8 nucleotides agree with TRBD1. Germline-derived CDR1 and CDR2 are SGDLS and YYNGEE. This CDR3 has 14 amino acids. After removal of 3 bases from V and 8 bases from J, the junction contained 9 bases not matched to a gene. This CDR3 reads CASSAAGQGLGYTF. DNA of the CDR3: TGTGCCAGCAGCGCGGCCGGACAGGGTCTGGGCTACACCTTC.

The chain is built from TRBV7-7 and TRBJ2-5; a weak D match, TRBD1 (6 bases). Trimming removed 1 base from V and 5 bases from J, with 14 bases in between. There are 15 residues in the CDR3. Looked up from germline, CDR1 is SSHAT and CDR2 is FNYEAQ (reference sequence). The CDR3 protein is CASSLGQGRPETQYF. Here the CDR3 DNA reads TGTGCCAGCAGCTTAGGGCAGGGGCGTCCGGAGACCCAGTACTTC.

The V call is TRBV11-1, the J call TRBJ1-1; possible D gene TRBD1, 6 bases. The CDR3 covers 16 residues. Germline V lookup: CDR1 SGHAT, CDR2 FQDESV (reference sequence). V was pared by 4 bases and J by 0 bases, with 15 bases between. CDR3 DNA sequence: TGTGCCAGCAGCTCCCTTTGGGGGCCCATGAACACTGAAGCTTTCTTT. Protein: CASSSLWGPMNTEAFF.

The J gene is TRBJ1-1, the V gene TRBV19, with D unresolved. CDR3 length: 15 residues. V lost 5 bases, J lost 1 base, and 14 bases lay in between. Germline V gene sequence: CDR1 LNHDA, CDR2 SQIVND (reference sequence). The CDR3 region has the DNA TGTGCCAGTAGTCCCCGGGAAGGAAGGAACACTGAAGCTTTCTTT. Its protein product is CASSPREGRNTEAFF.

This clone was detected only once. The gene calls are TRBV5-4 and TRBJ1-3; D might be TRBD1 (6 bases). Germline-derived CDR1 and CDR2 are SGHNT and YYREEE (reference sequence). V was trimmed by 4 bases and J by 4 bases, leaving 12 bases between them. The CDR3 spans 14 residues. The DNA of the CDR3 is TGTGCCAGCAGCATCGGGACACCCGGAAACACCATATATTTT. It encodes CASSIGTPGNTIYF.

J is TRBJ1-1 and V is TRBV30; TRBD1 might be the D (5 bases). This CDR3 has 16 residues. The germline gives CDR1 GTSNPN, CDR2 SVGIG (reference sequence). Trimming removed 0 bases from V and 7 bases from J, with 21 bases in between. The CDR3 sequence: CAWSVYWGDLNGEAFF. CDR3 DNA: TGTGCCTGGAGTGTATATTGGGGGGACCTCAATGGTGAAGCTTTCTTT.

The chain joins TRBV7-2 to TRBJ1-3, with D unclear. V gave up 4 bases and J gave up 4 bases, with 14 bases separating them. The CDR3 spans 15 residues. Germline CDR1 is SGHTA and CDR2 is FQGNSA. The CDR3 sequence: CASSSSRGRGNTIYF. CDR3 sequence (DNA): TGTGCCAGCAGCTCATCCCGGGGTAGGGGAAACACCATATATTTT.

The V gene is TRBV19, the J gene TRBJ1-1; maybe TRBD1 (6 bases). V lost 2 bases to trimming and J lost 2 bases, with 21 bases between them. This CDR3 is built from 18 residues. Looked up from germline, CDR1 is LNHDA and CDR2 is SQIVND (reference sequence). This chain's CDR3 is CASSIRGGGLGGNTEAFF. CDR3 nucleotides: TGTGCCAGTAGTATAAGGGGCGGGGGCTTAGGGGGAAACACTGAAGCTTTCTTT.

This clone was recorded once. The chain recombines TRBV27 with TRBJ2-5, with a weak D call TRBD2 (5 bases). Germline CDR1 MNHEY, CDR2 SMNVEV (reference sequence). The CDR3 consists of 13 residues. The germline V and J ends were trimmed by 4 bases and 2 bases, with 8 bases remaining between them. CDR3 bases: TGTGCCAGCAGTTACCCGGGGCAAGAGACCCAGTACTTC. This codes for CASSYPGQETQYF.

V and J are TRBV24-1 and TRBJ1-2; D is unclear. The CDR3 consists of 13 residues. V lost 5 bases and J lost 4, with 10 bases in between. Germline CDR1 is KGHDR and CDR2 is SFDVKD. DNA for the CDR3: TGTGCCACCAGTGTAGGCGGGTTCTATGGCTACACCTTC. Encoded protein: CATSVGGFYGYTF.

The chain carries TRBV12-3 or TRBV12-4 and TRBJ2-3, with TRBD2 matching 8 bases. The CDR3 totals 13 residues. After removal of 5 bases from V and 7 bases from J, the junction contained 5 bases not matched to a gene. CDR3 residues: CASSPGGGNTQYF. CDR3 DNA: TGTGCCAGCAGTCCCGGGGGGGGAAATACGCAGTATTTT.

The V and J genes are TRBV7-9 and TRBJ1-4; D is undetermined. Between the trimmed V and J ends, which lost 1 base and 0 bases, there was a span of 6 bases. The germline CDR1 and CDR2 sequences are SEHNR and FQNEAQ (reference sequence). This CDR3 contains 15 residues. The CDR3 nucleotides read TGTGCCAGCAGCTTAGACTCCTCAACTAATGAAAAACTGTTTTTT. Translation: CASSLDSSTNEKLFF.

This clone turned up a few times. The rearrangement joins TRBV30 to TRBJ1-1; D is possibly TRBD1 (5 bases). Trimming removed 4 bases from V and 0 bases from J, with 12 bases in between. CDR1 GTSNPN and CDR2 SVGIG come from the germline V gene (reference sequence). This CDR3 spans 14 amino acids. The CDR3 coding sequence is TGTGCCTGGAACAGGCCAGGGATGAACACTGAAGCTTTCTTT. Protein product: CAWNRPGMNTEAFF. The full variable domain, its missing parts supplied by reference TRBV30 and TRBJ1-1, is SQTIHQWPATLVQPVGSPLSLECTVEGTSNPNLYWYRQAAGRGLQLLFYSVGIGQISSEVPQNLSASRPQDRQFILSSKKLLLSDSGFYLCAWNRPGMNTEAFFGQGTRLTVV.

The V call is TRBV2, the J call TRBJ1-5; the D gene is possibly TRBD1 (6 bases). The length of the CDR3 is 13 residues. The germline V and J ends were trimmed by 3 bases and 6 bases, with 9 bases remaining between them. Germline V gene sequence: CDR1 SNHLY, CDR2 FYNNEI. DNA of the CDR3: TGTGCCAGCAGTGACCCGACAGGTCAGCCCCAGCATTTT. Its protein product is CASSDPTGQPQHF.

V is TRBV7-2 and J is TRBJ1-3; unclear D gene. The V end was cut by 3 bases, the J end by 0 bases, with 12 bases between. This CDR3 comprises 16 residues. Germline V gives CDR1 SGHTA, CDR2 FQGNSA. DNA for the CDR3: TGTGCCAGCAGCTTGTTGGCCAGGCCCTCTGGAAACACCATATATTTT. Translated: CASSLLARPSGNTIYF.

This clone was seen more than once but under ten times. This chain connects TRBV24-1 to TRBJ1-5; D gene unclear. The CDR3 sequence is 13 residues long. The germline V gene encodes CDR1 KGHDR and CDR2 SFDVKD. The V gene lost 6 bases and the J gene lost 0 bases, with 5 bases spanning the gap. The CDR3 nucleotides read TGTGCCACCAGTCAGAATAGCAATCAGCCCCAGCATTTT. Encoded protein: CATSQNSNQPQHF.

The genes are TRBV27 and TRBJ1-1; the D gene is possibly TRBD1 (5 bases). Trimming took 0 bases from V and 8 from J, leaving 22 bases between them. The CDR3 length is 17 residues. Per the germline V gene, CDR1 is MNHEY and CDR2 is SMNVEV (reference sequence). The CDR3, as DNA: TGTGCCAGCAGTTTATCACGGGTTCGCGGGGGAGTCCGGGAAGCTTTCTTT. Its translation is CASSLSRVRGGVREAFF.

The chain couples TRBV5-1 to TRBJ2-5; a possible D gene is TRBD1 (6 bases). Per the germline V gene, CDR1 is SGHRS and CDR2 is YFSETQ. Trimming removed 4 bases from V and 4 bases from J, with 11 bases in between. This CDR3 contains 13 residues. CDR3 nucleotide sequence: TGCGCCAGCAGCCCACAGGGTGTAGAGACCCAGTACTTC. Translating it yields CASSPQGVETQYF.

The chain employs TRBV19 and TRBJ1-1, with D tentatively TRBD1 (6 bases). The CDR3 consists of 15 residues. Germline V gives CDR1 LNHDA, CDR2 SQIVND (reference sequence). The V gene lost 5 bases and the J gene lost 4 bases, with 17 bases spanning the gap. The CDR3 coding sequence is TGTGCCAGTAGTCTCACCACAGGGTTGGGCACTGAAGCTTTCTTT. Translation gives CASSLTTGLGTEAFF.

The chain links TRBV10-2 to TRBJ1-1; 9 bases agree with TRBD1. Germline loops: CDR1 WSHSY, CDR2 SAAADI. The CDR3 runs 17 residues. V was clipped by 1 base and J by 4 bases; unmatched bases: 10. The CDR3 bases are TGCGCCAGCAGTGAGTACCACAGGGGGCGCTTGGTCACTGAAGCTTTCTTT. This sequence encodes CASSEYHRGRLVTEAFF.

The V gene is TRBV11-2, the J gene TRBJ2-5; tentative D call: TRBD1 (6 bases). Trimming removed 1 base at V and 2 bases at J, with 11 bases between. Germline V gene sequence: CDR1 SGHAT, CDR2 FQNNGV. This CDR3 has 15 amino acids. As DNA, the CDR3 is TGTGCCAGCAGCTTAGCCGGACAGTTTCAAGAGACCCAGTACTTC. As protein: CASSLAGQFQETQYF. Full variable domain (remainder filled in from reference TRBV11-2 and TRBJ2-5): EAGVAQSPRYKIIEKRQSVAFWCNPISGHATLYWYQQILGQGPKLLIQFQNNGVVDDSQLPKDRFSAERLKGVDSTLKIQPAKLEDSAVYLCASSLAGQFQETQYFGPGTRLLVL.

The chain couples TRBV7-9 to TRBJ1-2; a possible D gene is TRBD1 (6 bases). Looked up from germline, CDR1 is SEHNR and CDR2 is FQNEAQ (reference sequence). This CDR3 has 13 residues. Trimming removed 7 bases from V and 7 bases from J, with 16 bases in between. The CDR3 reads CASTRTGPGGYTF. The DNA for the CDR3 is TGTGCCAGCACCCGCACAGGGCCTGGTGGCTACACCTTC. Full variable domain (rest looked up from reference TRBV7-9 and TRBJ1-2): DTGVSQNPRHKITKRGQNVTFRCDPISEHNRLYWYRQTLGQGPEFLTYFQNEAQLEKSRLLSDRFSAERPKGSFSTLEIQRTEQGDSAMYLCASTRTGPGGYTFGSGTRLTVV.

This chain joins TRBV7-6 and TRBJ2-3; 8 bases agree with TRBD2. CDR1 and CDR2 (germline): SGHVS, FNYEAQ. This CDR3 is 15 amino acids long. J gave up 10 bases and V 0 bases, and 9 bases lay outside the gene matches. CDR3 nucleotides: TGTGCCAGCAGCTTAGCTCTAGCGGGCGCTGCGGCGCAGTATTTT. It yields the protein CASSLALAGAAAQYF. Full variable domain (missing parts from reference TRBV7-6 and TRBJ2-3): GAGVSQSPRYKVTKRGQDVALRCDPISGHVSLYWYRQALGQGPEFLTYFNYEAQQDKSGLPNDRFSAERPEGSISTLTIQRTEQRDSAMYRCASSLALAGAAAQYFGPGTRLTVL.

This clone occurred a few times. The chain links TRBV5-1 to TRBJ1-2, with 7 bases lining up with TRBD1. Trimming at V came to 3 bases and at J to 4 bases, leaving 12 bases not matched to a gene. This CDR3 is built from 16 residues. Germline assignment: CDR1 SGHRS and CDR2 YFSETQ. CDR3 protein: CASSSGSTGESYGYTF. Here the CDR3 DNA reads TGCGCCAGCAGCTCGGGATCCACAGGGGAGTCCTATGGCTACACCTTC.

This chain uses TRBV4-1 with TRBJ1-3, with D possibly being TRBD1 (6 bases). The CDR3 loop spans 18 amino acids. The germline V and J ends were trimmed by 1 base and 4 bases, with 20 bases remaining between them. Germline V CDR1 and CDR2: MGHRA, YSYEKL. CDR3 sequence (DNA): TGCGCCAGCAGCCAAGGGGATGGGCCAGGGGTCCTCGGAAACACCATATATTTT. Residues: CASSQGDGPGVLGNTIYF.

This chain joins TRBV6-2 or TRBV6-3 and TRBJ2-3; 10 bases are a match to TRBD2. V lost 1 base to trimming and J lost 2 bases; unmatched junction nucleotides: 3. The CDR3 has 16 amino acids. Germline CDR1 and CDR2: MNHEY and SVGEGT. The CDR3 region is CASSYFLAGDTDTQYF. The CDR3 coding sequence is TGTGCCAGCAGTTACTTCCTAGCGGGGGACACAGATACGCAGTATTTT.

DNA for the CDR3: TGTGCTAGTGGTTTGGGGCCGGGACATAGAGAGACCCAGTACTTC. Its protein product is CASGLGPGHRETQYF. The gene calls are TRBV12-5 and TRBJ2-5, with D tentatively TRBD1 (6 bases). Germline V gene data show CDR1 as LGHNT and CDR2 as FRNRAP. The CDR3 sequence is 15 residues long. With 1 base removed from V and 4 bases from J, the gap between germline ends came to 13 bases. Supplemented by reference TRBV12-5 and TRBJ2-5, the full variable domain reads DARVTQTPRHKVTEMGQEVTMRCQPILGHNTVFWYRQTMMQGLELLAYFRNRAPLDDSGMPKDRFSAEMPDATLATLKIQPSEPRDSAVYFCASGLGPGHRETQYFGPGTRLLVL.